Described below is a single TCR beta chain sequence and its context. As yet, its antigen is unknown. Germline-derived CDR1 and CDR2 are SGHAT and FQNNGV. The ends were cut back, 5 bases at V and 1 base at J, with 8 bases in the middle. The CDR3 spans 13 residues. The sample belongs to a study of cytomegalovirus exposure and HLA in healthy donors. Regarding the study as a whole: Analyses of presence/absence relied on an assumption of roughly uniform sequencing depth across donors. In a later analysis, CMV-associated beta chains were mostly HLA-associated, it appeared. After further analysis at a later stage, 17,000 or so TCR beta sequences were associated with HLA alleles at 0.05 false discovery rate.

With 60 Vbeta and 13 Jbeta primers, the PCR was carried out. Data came from immunoSEQ multiplex PCR; TCRdb stores just in-frame clones and leaves some out. The data contain roughly 190,000 clones, roughly three quarters of them singletons. This clonotype was obtained from a woman in her forties or fifties in good health and CMV-seronegative. V is TRBV11-2 and J is TRBJ1-1; D is unresolved. Input material: PBMCs. The CDR3 is CASSPPQNTEAFF. The CDR3 DNA reads as TGTGCCAGCAGCCCCCCCCAGAACACTGAAGCTTTCTTT. Complete variable domain (other parts from reference TRBV11-2 and TRBJ1-1): EAGVAQSPRYKIIEKRQSVAFWCNPISGHATLYWYQQILGQGPKLLIQFQNNGVVDDSQLPKDRFSAERLKGVDSTLKIQPAKLEDSAVYLCASSPPQNTEAFFGQGTRLTVV.